The clone carrying this T cell receptor (beta chain) turned up a few times. Its antigen remains unidentified. V was shortened by 0 bases and J by 0 bases, with 10 bases between the two germline ends. From germline, CDR1 is SEHNR and CDR2 FQNEAQ (reference sequence). The CDR3 totals 16 residues. The sample comes from a study of T-cell memory formation after mild COVID-19. Findings and caveats of the study: SARS-CoV-2 specificity of second-wave clones peaking day 37 was unconfirmed. Memory sampled before infection contained some responding clones, suggesting cross-reactive memory joined. Clones contracting over day 15 to 85 were CD4/CD8 balanced, with later expanders leaning CD4+.

TCRdb itself ran the 5' RACE reads through MiXCR, one entry per CDR3 protein. The sample comprises approximately 580,000 distinct CDR3 sequences, roughly 22% of which are singletons, and around an eighth rests with the top ten. Sequencing was performed on PBMCs or a T cell subset sorted from them (not recorded which). This sequence was found in an adult woman who had mild COVID-19 (a few samples of this study predate the infection). Cell type and time point are not known. J is TRBJ2-3 and V is TRBV7-9; D gene uncertain. CDR3 sequence: CASSLADATSTDTQYF. The CDR3 region has the DNA TGTGCCAGCAGCTTAGCCGACGCAACTAGCACAGATACGCAGTATTTT.